This entry is about one T cell receptor (beta chain). These data originate in a study of control samples from healthy donors and cancer patients. Method: immunoSEQ multiplex PCR; TCRdb's copy keeps in-frame clones and lacks some. This sample has under 150,000 clones, with 87% found just once. This TCR derives from a man aged 60 to 75 in good health. Sequencing was performed on blood.

CDR3 DNA sequence: TGTGCCAGCAGTTACGGGGCAGGGGATGGCTACACCTTC. Translated: CASSYGAGDGYTF. The chain couples TRBV6-6 to TRBJ1-2, with a possible D match to TRBD1 (6 bases). This CDR3 comprises 13 residues. Germline V gene lookup returns CDR1 MNHNY and CDR2 SVGAGI (reference sequence). V was clipped by 2 bases and J by 6 bases, with 10 bases between them.